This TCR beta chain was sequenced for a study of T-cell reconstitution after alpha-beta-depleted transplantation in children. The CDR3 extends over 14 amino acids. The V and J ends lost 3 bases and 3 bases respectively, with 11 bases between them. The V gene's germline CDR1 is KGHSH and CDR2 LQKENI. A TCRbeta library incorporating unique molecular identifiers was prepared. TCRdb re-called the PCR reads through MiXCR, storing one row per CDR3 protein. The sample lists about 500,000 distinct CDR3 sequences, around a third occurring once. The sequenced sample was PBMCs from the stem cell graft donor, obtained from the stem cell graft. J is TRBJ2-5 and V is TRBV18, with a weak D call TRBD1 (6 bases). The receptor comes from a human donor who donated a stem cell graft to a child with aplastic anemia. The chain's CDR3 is CASSPSRGKETQYF. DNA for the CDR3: TGTGCCAGCTCACCGAGCAGGGGAAAAGAGACCCAGTACTTC.